Below, one T cell receptor beta chain is given with its context. The PCR was carried out with 60 Vbeta primers and 13 Jbeta primers. Sequencing was performed with immunoSEQ multiplex PCR; in TCRdb, only in-frame clones are kept and a portion is missing. The sample comprises around 150,000 clones, roughly 77% of which are singletons, and around 4.8% rests with the top ten. This entry comes from a study of cytomegalovirus exposure and HLA in healthy donors. Overall study: There were approximately 81 million unique TCRs (from HLA-typed donors) in an early data release.

The V gene end was trimmed by 0 bases and the J gene end by 2 bases; junction bases not matched to a gene: 5. Per germline, CDR1 SGDLS and CDR2 YYNGEE. The CDR3 runs 15 residues. The receptor's source is a man aged 25-45 years in good health. Sequencing was done on a sample of PBMCs. V and J are TRBV9 and TRBJ2-7; 7 bases map to TRBD2. Written as DNA, the CDR3 is TGTGCCAGCAGCGTAGCTATCAGCGGGACCTACGAGCAGTACTTC. Its translation is CASSVAISGTYEQYF. Supplemented by reference TRBV9 and TRBJ2-7, the full variable domain reads DSGVTQTPKHLITATGQRVTLRCSPRSGDLSVYWYQQSLDQGLQFLIQYYNGEERAKGNILERFSAQQFPDLHSELNLSSLELGDSALYFCASSVAISGTYEQYFGPGTRLTVT.